Here is one TCR beta chain with its context. The target antigen is unknown. The V and J ends lost 6 bases and 0 bases, in that order; junction bases with no gene match: 7. Per germline, CDR1 MNHEY and CDR2 SMNVEV (reference sequence). The CDR3 spans 16 residues. The data were taken from a study of T cells in localized non-small cell lung cancer. Findings and caveats of the study: Since sequencing was restricted to only one region of the tumor, intratumor heterogeneity remains a possibility. The study found T cell clonality highest in uninvolved adjacent lung, above tumor.

Some clones are missing from TCRdb's copy, which holds only in-frame ones; the method was immunoSEQ multiplex PCR. The table shows some 30,000 clones, with around 90% occurring only once. The gene calls are TRBV27 and TRBJ2-1, with 8 positions matching TRBD2. The source material was PBMCs, sampled before any cancer treatment. The origin of this receptor is a man aged 40 to 70 with stage II lung adenocarcinoma. Written as DNA, the CDR3 is TGTGCCAGCAGGCCATTTAGCGGGACCTCCTACAATGAGCAGTTCTTC. Translating gives CASRPFSGTSYNEQFF.